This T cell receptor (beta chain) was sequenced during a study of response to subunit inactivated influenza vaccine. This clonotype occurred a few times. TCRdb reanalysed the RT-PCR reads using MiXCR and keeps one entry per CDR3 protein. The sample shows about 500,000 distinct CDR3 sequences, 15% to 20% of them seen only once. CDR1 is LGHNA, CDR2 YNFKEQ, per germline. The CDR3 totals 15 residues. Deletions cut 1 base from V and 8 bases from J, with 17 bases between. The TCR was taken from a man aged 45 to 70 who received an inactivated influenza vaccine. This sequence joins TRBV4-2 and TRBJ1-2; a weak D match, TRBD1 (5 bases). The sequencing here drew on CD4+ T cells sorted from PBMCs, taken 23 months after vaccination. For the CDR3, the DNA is TGTGCCAGCAGCCAAGGAGCAGGGACTTCCCTCGGCTACACCTTC. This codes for CASSQGAGTSLGYTF.